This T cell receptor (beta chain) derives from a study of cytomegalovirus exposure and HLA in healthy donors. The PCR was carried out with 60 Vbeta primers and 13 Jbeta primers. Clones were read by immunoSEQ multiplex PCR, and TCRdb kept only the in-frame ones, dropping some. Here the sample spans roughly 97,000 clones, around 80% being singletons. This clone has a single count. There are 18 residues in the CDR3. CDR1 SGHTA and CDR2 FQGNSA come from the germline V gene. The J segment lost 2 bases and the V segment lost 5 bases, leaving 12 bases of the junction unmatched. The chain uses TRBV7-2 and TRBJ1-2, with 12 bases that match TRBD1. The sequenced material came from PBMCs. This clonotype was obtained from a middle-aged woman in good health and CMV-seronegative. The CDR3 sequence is CASSERGGQGAWNYGYTF. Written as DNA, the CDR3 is TGTGCCAGCAGCGAAAGAGGGGGACAGGGGGCGTGGAACTATGGCTACACCTTC. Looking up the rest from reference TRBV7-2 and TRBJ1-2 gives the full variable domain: GAGVSQSPSNKVTEKGKDVELRCDPISGHTALYWYRQSLGQGLEFLIYFQGNSAPDKSGLPSDRFSAERTGGSVSTLTIQRTQQEDSAVYLCASSERGGQGAWNYGYTFGSGTRLTVV.